These 18 T cell receptor beta chains came from one sample sequenced in a study of blood T cells in healthy people across ages. Together with a sample-barcoded 5' primer, a J-beta primer mix was included in a second PCR lasting about 6 to 11 cycles. TCRdb independently ran MiXCR on the 5' RACE reads; one entry per CDR3 protein. The sample holds 700,000 to 950,000 distinct CDR3 sequences, 43% seen once. Sequencing used blood. These receptors were taken from a woman between 55 and 75 years old in good health.

The CDR3: CASIQAGTSGNEQFF. The CDR3 region has the DNA TGTGCCAGCATTCAGGCCGGGACTAGTGGAAATGAGCAGTTCTTC. V and J are TRBV6-6 and TRBJ2-1, with TRBD2 matching over 8 bases. Trimming cost V 7 bases and J 7 bases; bases outside gene matches: 12. The length of the CDR3 is 15 residues. The germline gives CDR1 MNHNY, CDR2 SVGAGI (reference sequence).

The rearrangement uses TRBV12-5 and TRBJ2-2; 9 bases are a match to TRBD2. CDR3 length equals 15 residues. The ends lost 6 bases at V and 5 bases at J; junction bases unmatched: 7. CDR1 and CDR2 (germline): LGHNT, FRNRAP. CDR3 region: CASGRRTSETGELFF. The CDR3 DNA follows: TGTGCTAGTGGACGTCGGACTAGCGAGACCGGGGAGCTGTTTTTT.

The V and J genes are TRBV3-1 and TRBJ2-1; D gene ambiguous. Deletions cut 0 bases from V and 9 bases from J, with 9 bases between. Germline values: CDR1 LGHDT, CDR2 YNNKEL (reference sequence). This CDR3 contains 13 residues. CDR3: CASSQDAVVEQFF. As DNA, the CDR3 is TGTGCCAGCAGCCAAGATGCGGTTGTTGAGCAGTTCTTC.

The count of this clonotype is one. The chain uses TRBV3-1 and TRBJ1-2; D is unresolved. The germline gives CDR1 LGHDT, CDR2 YNNKEL (reference sequence). The CDR3 totals 16 residues. V lost 0 bases, J lost 0 bases, and 11 bases lay in between. CDR3 residues: CASSQESSAANYGYTF. CDR3 bases: TGTGCCAGCAGCCAAGAGAGCAGCGCAGCTAACTATGGCTACACCTTC.

The rearrangement uses TRBV6-5 and TRBJ1-2; possibly TRBD1 for D (6 bases). V lost 0 bases, J lost 10 bases, and 15 bases lay in between. The CDR3 is 14 amino acids. Germline V gene sequence: CDR1 MNHEY, CDR2 SVGAGI. CDR3 coding DNA: TGTGCCAGCAGTTACTCGGAAACGTCGGGGGCCTACACCTTC. It is translated as CASSYSETSGAYTF.

V and J are TRBV2 and TRBJ2-3; possible D gene TRBD1, 5 bases. Per germline, CDR1 SNHLY and CDR2 FYNNEI. The CDR3 runs to 14 residues. V dropped 3 bases and J dropped 2 bases, with 9 bases sitting between them. The chain's CDR3 is CASSEDTFTDTQYF. In DNA form, the CDR3 reads TGTGCCAGCAGTGAGGACACTTTCACAGATACGCAGTATTTT.

The gene calls are TRBV15 and TRBJ2-5; 8 positions match TRBD1. This CDR3 is 15 amino acids long. With 1 base clipped from V and 6 bases from J, the junction kept 7 bases outside the gene matches. CDR1 is LNHNV, CDR2 YYDKDF, per germline (reference sequence). The CDR3 region has the DNA TGTGCCACCAGCAGAGGCCGACAGGGGAAAAAGACCCAGTACTTC. Residues: CATSRGRQGKKTQYF. Complete variable domain (other parts from reference TRBV15 and TRBJ2-5): DAMVIQNPRYQVTQFGKPVTLSCSQTLNHNVMYWYQQKSSQAPKLLFHYYDKDFNNEADTPDNFQSRRPNTSFCFLDIRSPGLGDTAMYLCATSRGRQGKKTQYFGPGTRLLVL.

This clonotype has a handful of counts. V and J are TRBV13 and TRBJ1-1; D call uncertain. The CDR3 loop spans 12 amino acids. The germline gives CDR1 PRHDT, CDR2 FYEKMQ (reference sequence). Trimming cost V 5 bases and J 10 bases, with 14 bases left between them. The CDR3 loop is CASSRRPSGAFF. CDR3 nucleotides: TGTGCCAGCAGCCGTCGTCCGTCGGGAGCTTTCTTT.

This rearrangement joins TRBV20-1 to TRBJ2-1, with TRBD2 matching over 14 bases. V shed 4 bases, J shed 5 bases, and the junction held 4 bases outside the gene matches. The length of the CDR3 is 15 residues. Germline V gene data show CDR1 as DFQATT and CDR2 as SNEGSKA (reference sequence). The CDR3 spells CSATQTSGGDNEQFF. For the CDR3, the DNA is TGCAGTGCTACTCAGACTAGCGGGGGGGACAATGAGCAGTTCTTC.

V gene TRBV20-1 combines with J gene TRBJ2-5; D may be TRBD1 or TRBD2 (5 bases each). Trimming stripped 6 bases from V and 8 bases from J, with 19 bases between. The CDR3 extends over 13 amino acids. The germline gives CDR1 DFQATT, CDR2 SNEGSKA (reference sequence). The CDR3 is CSAEGTADGTQYF. DNA of the CDR3: TGCAGTGCCGAAGGGACCGCTGATGGAACCCAGTACTTC.

This chain connects TRBV6-2 or TRBV6-3 to TRBJ2-2, with unresolved D. The CDR3 is 16 residues long. V was clipped by 2 bases and J by 0 bases, with 10 bases between them. Germline V gene sequence: CDR1 MNHEY, CDR2 SVGEGT. Written as DNA, the CDR3 is TGTGCCAGCAGTTACCCACATAAAGCGAACACCGGGGAGCTGTTTTTT. Translation: CASSYPHKANTGELFF.

About this clonotype itself: Compared with germline, one end of the junction differs, possibly owing to a read error. The V gene is TRBV13, the J gene TRBJ2-1, with 8 positions matching TRBD2. CDR1 PRHDT and CDR2 FYEKMQ come from the germline V gene (reference sequence). The CDR3 covers 16 residues. The CDR3 reads CASSSPGPRGGNERFF. The CDR3 coding sequence is TGTGCCAGCAGCTCTCCGGGACCCCGGGGGGGAAATGAGCGGTTCTTC.

This clonotype turned up a few times. CDR3 in DNA: TGCAGTGCCCGACCGGTGGGCTCCTACAATGAGCAGTTCTTC. Translated: CSARPVGSYNEQFF. The V call is TRBV20-1, the J call TRBJ2-1; unclear D gene. V was shortened by 6 bases and J by 0 bases, with 12 bases between the two germline ends. The CDR3 is 14 residues long. Germline assignment: CDR1 DFQATT and CDR2 SNEGSKA (reference sequence).

This clonotype was seen only once. V usage is TRBV7-2 and J usage is TRBJ2-1; TRBD2 matches 8 bases. The CDR3 has 16 residues. Germline V lookup: CDR1 SGHTA, CDR2 FQGNSA. V lost 5 bases and J lost 0; bases outside the gene matches: 6. The CDR3 here is CASSRLASLSYNEQFF. The CDR3, as DNA: TGTGCCAGCAGCCGACTAGCGTCCCTCTCCTACAATGAGCAGTTCTTC.

The chain has TRBV2 and TRBJ2-1, with TRBD2 matching over 10 bases. This CDR3 contains 15 residues. From germline, CDR1 is SNHLY and CDR2 FYNNEI. V shed 8 bases and J 8 bases; nucleotides not matched to a gene: 12. The CDR3 DNA reads TGTGCCAGCGCCGTGGGTCCTAGCGGGGGCTATGAGCAGTTCTTC. Its protein is CASAVGPSGGYEQFF.

Only a few counts were recorded for this clonotype. The rearrangement uses TRBV6-2 or TRBV6-3 and TRBJ2-5, with TRBD2 matching over 11 bases. Germline V gene lookup returns CDR1 MNHEY and CDR2 SVGEGT. The CDR3 totals 15 residues. With V trimmed by 10 bases and J by 5 bases, 12 bases remained unmatched. The CDR3: CAISASGRRMETQYF. The CDR3 region has the DNA TGTGCCATTTCGGCTAGCGGGAGGCGGATGGAGACCCAGTACTTC.

The genes are TRBV20-1 and TRBJ2-3, with 8 bases matching TRBD1. Trimming took 3 bases from V and 2 from J; bases not matched to a gene: 10. The CDR3 is made up of 16 amino acids. Germline V gives CDR1 DFQATT, CDR2 SNEGSKA (reference sequence). The CDR3: CSASNQDRDHTDTQYF. Written as DNA, the CDR3 is TGCAGTGCTAGTAATCAGGACAGGGATCACACAGATACGCAGTATTTT.

The chain links TRBV7-2 to TRBJ2-1, with D tentatively TRBD2 (6 bases). V shed 1 base and J shed 3 bases, with 13 bases lying between them. The CDR3 loop spans 16 amino acids. Germline V lookup: CDR1 SGHTA, CDR2 FQGNSA. The CDR3 loop is CASSLESGDFYNEQFF. As DNA, the CDR3 is TGTGCCAGCAGCTTAGAGTCGGGGGACTTCTACAATGAGCAGTTCTTC.